The 14 T cell receptor beta chains listed next were all sequenced from one sample in a study of T cells after yellow fever vaccination. One entry per CDR3 protein, called by TCRdb with MiXCR from the 5' RACE reads. Among around 300,000 distinct CDR3 sequences, 10% to 15% were seen once, and the ten largest hold about 0.51%. The sequencing used CD4+ T cells sorted from PBMCs, collected 45 days after the yellow fever booster vaccination. The receptors shown here come from a man younger than 45 who received the YFV17D yellow fever vaccine.

This clonotype was detected a few times. V usage is TRBV5-1 and J usage is TRBJ2-7; 7 positions agree with TRBD2. Germline-derived CDR1 and CDR2 are SGHRS and YFSETQ. Germline trimming cut 3 bases from V and 7 bases from J; bases unmatched to any gene: 7. This CDR3 is 13 amino acids long. CDR3 region: CASSSTGGGEQYF. In nucleotides, the CDR3 is TGCGCCAGCAGCTCGACGGGAGGTGGGGAGCAGTACTTC.

This sequence joins TRBV12-3 or TRBV12-4 and TRBJ2-7; 15 bases map to TRBD2. There are 17 residues in the CDR3. Unmatched junction bases numbered 7, after V lost 3 bases and J lost 4 bases. The CDR3 protein is CASSFGLAGGPGYEQYF. CDR3 bases: TGTGCCAGCAGTTTTGGACTAGCGGGAGGGCCAGGGTACGAGCAGTACTTC.

This clonotype was detected a few times. V gene TRBV4-3 combines with J gene TRBJ2-3; 13 nucleotides align to TRBD2. The CDR3 length is 16 residues. CDR1 is LGHNA, CDR2 YSLEER, per germline. J lost 4 bases, V lost 4 bases, and 5 bases had no gene match. The CDR3 is CASSRTSGSTPDTQYF. The CDR3 DNA reads TGCGCCAGCAGCCGGACTAGCGGGAGTACCCCAGATACGCAGTATTTT.

This clonotype showed up just a few times. J is TRBJ1-2 and V is TRBV7-2; D unresolved. Germline V gene data show CDR1 as SGHTA and CDR2 as FQGNSA. V lost 3 bases to trimming and J lost 7 bases, with 21 bases between them. The CDR3 runs 16 residues. CDR3 sequence reads: CASSFDSRPQSGGYTF. In DNA form, the CDR3 reads TGTGCCAGCAGCTTTGACTCGCGGCCGCAATCGGGTGGCTACACCTTC. The entire variable domain, with the rest obtained from reference TRBV7-2 and TRBJ1-2, is as follows: GAGVSQSPSNKVTEKGKDVELRCDPISGHTALYWYRQSLGQGLEFLIYFQGNSAPDKSGLPSDRFSAERTGGSVSTLTIQRTQQEDSAVYLCASSFDSRPQSGGYTFGSGTRLTVV.

A few counts support this clonotype. The J gene is TRBJ2-7, the V gene TRBV5-1; 7 bases are shared with TRBD1. The CDR3 is 13 amino acids. Germline trimming cut 4 bases from V and 2 bases from J; bases unmatched to any gene: 3. Germline V gene sequence: CDR1 SGHRS, CDR2 YFSETQ. As DNA, the CDR3 is TGCGCCAGCAGCCAGGACAGGCCCTACGAGCAGTACTTC. Translating gives CASSQDRPYEQYF.

V and J are TRBV14 and TRBJ2-2; 7 bases match TRBD2. The CDR3 is 16 residues long. The junction had 6 bases not matched to a gene; V was cut back by 4 bases and J by 1 base. CDR1 is SGHDN and CDR2 is FVKESK in the germline V gene. CDR3 in amino acids: CASSPIQRGNTGELFF. CDR3 nucleotides: TGTGCCAGCAGCCCGATTCAGCGGGGGAACACCGGGGAGCTGTTTTTT.

The sample holds a few counts of this clonotype. The chain recombines TRBV6-1 with TRBJ2-6; no reliable D call. Trimming shortened V by 6 bases and J by 2 bases, and 8 bases separated the two germline ends. Germline V gene lookup returns CDR1 MNHNS and CDR2 SASEGT. The length of the CDR3 is 14 residues. This chain's CDR3 is CASRLRPGANVLTF. CDR3 coding DNA: TGTGCCAGCAGACTCAGACCTGGGGCCAACGTCCTGACTTTC.

The V call is TRBV15, the J call TRBJ2-5; TRBD1 is a possible D gene (5 bases). Germline V lookup: CDR1 LNHNV, CDR2 YYDKDF (reference sequence). This CDR3 spans 13 amino acids. V lost 5 bases to trimming and J lost 8 bases, with 15 bases between them. CDR3 coding DNA: TGTGCCACCAGCGAGCCCTCCAGGGCAACCCAGTACTTC. Translated: CATSEPSRATQYF. Using reference TRBV15 and TRBJ2-5 for the parts outside the CDR3, the full variable domain is DAMVIQNPRYQVTQFGKPVTLSCSQTLNHNVMYWYQQKSSQAPKLLFHYYDKDFNNEADTPDNFQSRRPNTSFCFLDIRSPGLGDTAMYLCATSEPSRATQYFGPGTRLLVL.

This sequence joins TRBV11-2 and TRBJ2-4; 9 bases align to TRBD1. The CDR3 is 19 residues long. The germline CDR1 and CDR2 sequences are SGHAT and FQNNGV. The trim removed 0 bases at V and 1 base at J, leaving 10 bases unmatched. The CDR3 spells CASSLDPGQGRGAKNIQYF. As DNA, the CDR3 is TGTGCCAGCAGCTTAGACCCGGGACAGGGACGGGGGGCCAAAAACATTCAGTACTTC.

Only a few counts were recorded for this clonotype. The chain carries TRBV6-1 and TRBJ2-5, with no clear D. With 6 bases removed from V and 2 bases from J, the gap between germline ends came to 10 bases. This CDR3 contains 13 residues. The germline V gene encodes CDR1 MNHNS and CDR2 SASEGT. The CDR3 DNA reads as TGTGCCAGCAGGATCGGATATCAAGAGACCCAGTACTTC. Amino acids: CASRIGYQETQYF.

V and J are TRBV7-2 and TRBJ2-5; the D gene is possibly TRBD1 (6 bases). Germline lookup yields CDR1 SGHTA and CDR2 FQGNSA. The CDR3 loop spans 14 amino acids. V was clipped by 5 bases and J by 5 bases, with 15 bases between them. CDR3: CASSRTVFLETQYF. Here the CDR3 DNA reads TGTGCCAGCAGCCGGACAGTTTTCTTGGAGACCCAGTACTTC. Drawing the rest from reference TRBV7-2 and TRBJ2-5, the complete variable domain is GAGVSQSPSNKVTEKGKDVELRCDPISGHTALYWYRQSLGQGLEFLIYFQGNSAPDKSGLPSDRFSAERTGGSVSTLTIQRTQQEDSAVYLCASSRTVFLETQYFGPGTRLLVL.

The rearrangement joins TRBV12-3 or TRBV12-4 to TRBJ2-3; 15 bases agree with TRBD2. Trimming cost V 7 bases and J 5 bases; bases outside gene matches: 4. The CDR3 extends over 15 amino acids. In DNA, the CDR3 is TGTGCCAGCAAGATGGGACTAGCGGGAGGAGATACGCAGTATTTT. Translated, it gives CASKMGLAGGDTQYF.

The table lists this clonotype with a few counts. The V gene is TRBV27, the J gene TRBJ1-5; D is undetermined. The CDR3 extends over 10 amino acids. V was trimmed by 8 bases and J by 5 bases, leaving 4 bases between them. Germline V CDR1 and CDR2: MNHEY, SMNVEV (reference sequence). For the CDR3, the DNA is TGTGCCAGCGGATATCAGCCCCAGCATTTT. Residues: CASGYQPQHF.

The chain joins TRBV5-1 to TRBJ2-2; D not resolved. The V gene's germline CDR1 is SGHRS and CDR2 YFSETQ. Trimming removed 5 bases at V and 4 bases at J, with 12 bases between. The CDR3 runs to 14 residues. CDR3 sequence (DNA): TGCGCCAGCAGTGTCGAGACAACCACCGGGGAGCTGTTTTTT. Encoded protein: CASSVETTTGELFF.